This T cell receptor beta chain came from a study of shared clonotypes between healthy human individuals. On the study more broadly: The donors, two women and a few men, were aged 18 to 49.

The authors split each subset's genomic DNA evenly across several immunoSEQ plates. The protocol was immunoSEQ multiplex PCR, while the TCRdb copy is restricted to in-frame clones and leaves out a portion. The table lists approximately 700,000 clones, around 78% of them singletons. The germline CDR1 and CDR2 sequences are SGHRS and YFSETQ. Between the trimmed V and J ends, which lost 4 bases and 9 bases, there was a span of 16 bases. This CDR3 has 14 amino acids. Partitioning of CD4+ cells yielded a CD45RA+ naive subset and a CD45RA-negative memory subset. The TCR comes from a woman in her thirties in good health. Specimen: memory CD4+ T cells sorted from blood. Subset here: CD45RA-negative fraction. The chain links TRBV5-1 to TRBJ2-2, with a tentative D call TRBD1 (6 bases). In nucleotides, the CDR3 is TGCGCCAGCAGCATGACAGGCGTTGAACGGGAGCTGTTTTTT. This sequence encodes CASSMTGVERELFF.